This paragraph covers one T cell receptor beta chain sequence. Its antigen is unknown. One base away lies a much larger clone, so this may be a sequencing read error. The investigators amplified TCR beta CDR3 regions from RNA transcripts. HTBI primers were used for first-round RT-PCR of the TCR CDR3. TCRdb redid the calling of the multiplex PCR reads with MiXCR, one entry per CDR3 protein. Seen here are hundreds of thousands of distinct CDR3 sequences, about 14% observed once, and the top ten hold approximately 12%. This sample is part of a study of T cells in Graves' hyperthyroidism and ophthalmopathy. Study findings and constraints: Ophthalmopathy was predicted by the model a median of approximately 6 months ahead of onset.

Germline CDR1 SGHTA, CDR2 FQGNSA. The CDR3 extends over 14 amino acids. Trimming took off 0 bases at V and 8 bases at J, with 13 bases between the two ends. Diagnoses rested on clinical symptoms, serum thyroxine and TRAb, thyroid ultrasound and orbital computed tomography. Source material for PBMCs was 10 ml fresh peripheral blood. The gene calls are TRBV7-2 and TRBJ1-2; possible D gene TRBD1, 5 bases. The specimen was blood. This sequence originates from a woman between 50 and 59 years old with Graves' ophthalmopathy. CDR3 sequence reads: CASSLAQEVGGYTF. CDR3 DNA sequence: TGTGCCAGCAGCTTAGCACAGGAGGTGGGGGGCTACACCTTC.